This is a list of T cell receptor beta chains from one sample in a study of PD-L1 blockade in urothelial cancer. Data came from immunoSEQ multiplex PCR; TCRdb stores just in-frame clones and leaves some out. The sample consists of under 25,000 clones, about four fifths of them appearing once. Sample: PBMCs, taken around atezolizumab (anti-PD-L1) treatment. These receptors all stem from a man between 65 and 85 years old with urothelial cancer. Both conserved end residues are part of each CDR3.

cdr3_length: 13; v_call: TRBV5-1; cdr3_aa: CASGGHSADTQYF
cdr3_length: 14; v_call: TRBV7-6; cdr3_aa: CASSQRDRRGEQFF
cdr3_length: 14; v_call: TRBV19; cdr3_aa: CASSRPSGDEKLFF
cdr3_length: 13; v_call: TRBV5-6; cdr3_aa: CASNSGFNNEQFF
cdr3_length: 16; v_call: TRBV27; cdr3_aa: CASSLSFSGVLETQYF
cdr3_length: 14; v_call: TRBV28; cdr3_aa: CASSLLVTGGEAFF
cdr3_length: 17; v_call: TRBV7-3; cdr3_aa: CASSLHSGSIHRGELFF
cdr3_length: 15; v_call: TRBV14; cdr3_aa: CASSQDLAGLGGYTF
cdr3_length: 15; v_call: TRBV19; cdr3_aa: CASSPGGGYSNEQFF
cdr3_length: 14; v_call: TRBV7-3; cdr3_aa: CASSLSGTSGEQYF
cdr3_length: 12; v_call: TRBV30; cdr3_aa: CAWTPGLGGPTF
cdr3_length: 13; v_call: TRBV6-1; cdr3_aa: CASSRQPYQPQHF
cdr3_length: 13; v_call: TRBV14; cdr3_aa: CASSQDIEETQYF
cdr3_length: 15; v_call: TRBV19; cdr3_aa: CASSASGESGNTIYF
cdr3_length: 15; v_call: TRBV5-1; cdr3_aa: CASSQGGTGLNEQFF
cdr3_length: 16; v_call: TRBV27; cdr3_aa: CASSTPGQGAPYEQYF
cdr3_length: 18; v_call: TRBV18; cdr3_aa: CASSPGQGASLFYNEQFF
cdr3_length: 10; v_call: TRBV20-1; cdr3_aa: CSAGGIGQFF
cdr3_length: 13; v_call: TRBV5-1; cdr3_aa: CASSSPGGAEAFF
cdr3_length: 12; v_call: TRBV5-1; cdr3_aa: CASSFPVETQYF
cdr3_length: 16; v_call: TRBV9; cdr3_aa: CASSVSSGRGQEKLFF
cdr3_length: 16; v_call: TRBV27; cdr3_aa: CASSPYGTGGGQPQHF
cdr3_length: 15; v_call: TRBV6-5; cdr3_aa: CASSSIRDIDTEAFF
cdr3_length: 13; v_call: TRBV7-2; cdr3_aa: CASSSPQGHEQYF
cdr3_length: 15; v_call: TRBV4-3; cdr3_aa: CASSQDLTGMTEAFF
cdr3_length: 12; v_call: TRBV29-1; cdr3_aa: CSVETRVREQYF
cdr3_length: 16; v_call: TRBV30; cdr3_aa: CAWSVVGTGDGTEAFF
cdr3_length: 14; v_call: TRBV27; cdr3_aa: CASSLTVSNQPQHF
cdr3_length: 14; v_call: TRBV11-2; cdr3_aa: CASSGYASYNEQFF